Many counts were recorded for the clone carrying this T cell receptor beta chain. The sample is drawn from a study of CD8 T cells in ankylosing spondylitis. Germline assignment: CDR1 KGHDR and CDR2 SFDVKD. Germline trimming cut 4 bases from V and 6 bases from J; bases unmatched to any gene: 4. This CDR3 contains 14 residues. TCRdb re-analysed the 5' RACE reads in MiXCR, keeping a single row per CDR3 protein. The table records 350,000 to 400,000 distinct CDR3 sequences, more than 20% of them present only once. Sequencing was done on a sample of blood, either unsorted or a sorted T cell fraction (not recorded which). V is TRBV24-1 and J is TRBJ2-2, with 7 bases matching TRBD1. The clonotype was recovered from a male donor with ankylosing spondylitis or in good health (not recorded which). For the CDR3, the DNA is TGTGCCACCAGTGACGGACAGGAGGCCGGGGAGCTGTTTTTT. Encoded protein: CATSDGQEAGELFF.